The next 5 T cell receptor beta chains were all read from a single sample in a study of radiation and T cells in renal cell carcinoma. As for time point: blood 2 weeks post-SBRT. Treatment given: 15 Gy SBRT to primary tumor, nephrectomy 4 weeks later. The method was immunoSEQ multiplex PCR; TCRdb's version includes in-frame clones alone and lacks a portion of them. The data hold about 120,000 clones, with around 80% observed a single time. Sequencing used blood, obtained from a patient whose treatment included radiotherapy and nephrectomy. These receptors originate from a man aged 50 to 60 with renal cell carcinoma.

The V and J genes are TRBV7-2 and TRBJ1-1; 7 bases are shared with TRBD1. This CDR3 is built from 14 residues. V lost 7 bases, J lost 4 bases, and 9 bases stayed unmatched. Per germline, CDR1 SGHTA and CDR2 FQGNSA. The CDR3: CASTLQGGGTEAFF. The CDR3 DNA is TGTGCCAGCACCCTTCAGGGGGGGGGCACTGAAGCTTTCTTT.

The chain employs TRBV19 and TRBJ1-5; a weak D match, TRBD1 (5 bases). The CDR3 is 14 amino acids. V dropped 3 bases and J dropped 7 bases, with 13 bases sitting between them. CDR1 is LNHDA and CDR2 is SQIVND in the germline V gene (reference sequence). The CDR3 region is CASSIRQGRQPQHF. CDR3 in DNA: TGTGCCAGTAGTATTCGGCAGGGCAGGCAGCCCCAGCATTTT.

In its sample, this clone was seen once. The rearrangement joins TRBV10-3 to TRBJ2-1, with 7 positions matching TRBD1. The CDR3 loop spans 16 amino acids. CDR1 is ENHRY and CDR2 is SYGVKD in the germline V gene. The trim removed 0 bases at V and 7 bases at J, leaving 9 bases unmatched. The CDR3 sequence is CAISESGQGDRNEQFF. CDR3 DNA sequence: TGTGCCATCAGTGAGTCGGGGCAGGGGGATCGGAATGAGCAGTTCTTC.

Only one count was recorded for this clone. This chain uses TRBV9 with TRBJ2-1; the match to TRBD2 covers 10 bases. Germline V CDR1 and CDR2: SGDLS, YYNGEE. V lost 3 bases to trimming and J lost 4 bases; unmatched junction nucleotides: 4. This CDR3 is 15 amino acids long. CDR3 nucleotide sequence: TGTGCCAGCAGCGCGGGACTAGCGCAATACAATGAGCAGTTCTTC. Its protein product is CASSAGLAQYNEQFF.

CDR3 sequence: CASSLDVAFSEQYF. The CDR3, as DNA: TGTGCCAGCAGCTTGGATGTGGCCTTTTCCGAGCAGTACTTC. V is TRBV5-4 and J is TRBJ2-7; D gene uncertain. Per germline, CDR1 SGHNT and CDR2 YYREEE (reference sequence). This CDR3 region has 14 residues. V lost 0 bases and J lost 6, with 13 bases in between.